The next 32 T cell receptor beta chains were all read from a single sample in a study of CD8+ T cells in alopecia areata. It was cDNA, reverse transcribed from extracted RNA, that served as the sequencing template. The assay was immunoSEQ multiplex PCR, and TCRdb's table has in-frame clones only and misses some. The sample records 150,000 to 200,000 clones, approximately 56% being singletons. The sample was CD4+ T cells sorted from blood, taken at week 0. These TCRs come from a human donor with alopecia areata.

The chain has TRBV18 and TRBJ2-3; 7 bases map to TRBD1. This CDR3 comprises 15 residues. Germline V gives CDR1 KGHSH, CDR2 LQKENI. V was pared by 10 bases and J by 4 bases, with 14 bases of the junction left unmatched. The CDR3 DNA follows: TGTGCCACCTGTCTGAGACAGGGAAGCGCAGATACGCAGTATTTT. Translated, it gives CATCLRQGSADTQYF.

Concerning this clone itself: The same CDR3 also results from other DNA sequences found in this sample. The CDR3, as DNA: TGCGCCAGCAGCTTGGCAGGGAACAATCAGCCCCAGCATTTT. Amino acids: CASSLAGNNQPQHF. This chain connects TRBV5-1 to TRBJ1-5; a possible D gene is TRBD1 (5 bases). CDR1 is SGHRS, CDR2 YFSETQ, per germline. The V end lost 0 bases, the J end lost 3 bases, and 7 bases lay between the germline ends. The CDR3 covers 14 residues.

The V and J genes are TRBV28 and TRBJ2-4; a possible D gene is TRBD1 (5 bases). Germline V gene data show CDR1 as MDHEN and CDR2 as SYDVKM. Trimming shortened V by 6 bases and J by 3 bases, and 15 bases separated the two germline ends. The CDR3 has 15 residues. This chain's CDR3 is CASSPQGIVKNIQYF. The CDR3 DNA follows: TGTGCCAGCAGCCCCCAGGGAATTGTCAAAAACATTCAGTACTTC.

The J gene is TRBJ1-4, the V gene TRBV4-2; possibly TRBD1 for D (5 bases). The CDR3 has 16 residues. Germline V gene data show CDR1 as LGHNA and CDR2 as YNFKEQ. The V end lost 0 bases, the J end lost 7 bases, and 15 bases lay between the germline ends. CDR3 region: CASSQDLRGESEKLFF. The CDR3 nucleotides are TGTGCCAGCAGCCAAGATCTTCGAGGGGAGAGTGAAAAACTGTTTTTT.

In the case of this clone: Mismatch with germline at one junction end may stem from a read error. V gene TRBV14 combines with J gene TRBJ2-5; unclear D gene. There are 14 residues in the CDR3. Germline CDR1 reads SGHDN; CDR2 reads FVKESK. The DNA of the CDR3 is TGTGCCAGCAGCCAAGAGATCATGCAAGGGACCCAGTACTTC. Protein sequence: CASSQEIMQGTQYF.

This chain uses TRBV15 with TRBJ2-1; D unclear. This CDR3 is 12 amino acids long. V lost 0 bases, J lost 6 bases, and 3 bases lay in between. Germline CDR1 is LNHNV and CDR2 is YYDKDF (reference sequence). CDR3 in DNA: TGTGCCACCAGCAGAGAATTCAATGAGCAGTTCTTC. It yields the protein CATSREFNEQFF. Using reference TRBV15 and TRBJ2-1 for the parts outside the CDR3, the full variable domain is DAMVIQNPRYQVTQFGKPVTLSCSQTLNHNVMYWYQQKSSQAPKLLFHYYDKDFNNEADTPDNFQSRRPNTSFCFLDIRSPGLGDTAMYLCATSREFNEQFFGPGTRLTVL.

The V gene is TRBV5-1, the J gene TRBJ2-7, with 10 nucleotides matching TRBD2. V shed 3 bases, J shed 5 bases, and the junction held 11 bases outside the gene matches. CDR1 and CDR2 from the germline V gene are SGHRS and YFSETQ. The CDR3 has 16 amino acids. The CDR3 reads CASSSGGLAPGHEQYF. The DNA of the CDR3 is TGCGCCAGCAGCTCGGGGGGACTAGCGCCGGGCCACGAGCAGTACTTC.

This chain joins TRBV7-2 and TRBJ2-7, with D tentatively TRBD1 (6 bases). Germline CDR1 reads SGHTA; CDR2 reads FQGNSA. V was cut by 1 base and J by 3 bases, with 10 bases left in between. This CDR3 is built from 14 residues. Written as DNA, the CDR3 is TGTGCCAGCAGCTTAGAATCAGGGGACTACGAGCAGTACTTC. This encodes CASSLESGDYEQYF.

This clone was found a few times. The chain couples TRBV29-1 to TRBJ2-3; D is unresolved. The CDR3 is made up of 11 amino acids. The V end was cut by 5 bases, the J end by 6 bases, with 9 bases between. The V gene's germline CDR1 is SQVTM and CDR2 ANQGSEA. This CDR3 is CSVLAGDTQYF. CDR3 sequence (DNA): TGCAGCGTTTTAGCTGGCGATACGCAGTATTTT.

The gene calls are TRBV30 and TRBJ1-2, with D unclear. V lost 2 bases and J lost 7, with 11 bases in between. The germline gives CDR1 GTSNPN, CDR2 SVGIG (reference sequence). The CDR3 runs 12 residues. The CDR3 DNA sequence: TGTGCCTGGAGTTCGAGCTGGGGTGGCTACACCTTC. It codes for CAWSSSWGGYTF. The full variable domain, its missing parts supplied by reference TRBV30 and TRBJ1-2, is SQTIHQWPATLVQPVGSPLSLECTVEGTSNPNLYWYRQAAGRGLQLLFYSVGIGQISSEVPQNLSASRPQDRQFILSSKKLLLSDSGFYLCAWSSSWGGYTFGSGTRLTVV.

The V gene is TRBV7-2, the J gene TRBJ2-2; perhaps D is TRBD1 or TRBD2 (5 bases each). Per the germline V gene, CDR1 is SGHTA and CDR2 is FQGNSA. The CDR3 consists of 13 residues. Trimming shortened V by 5 bases and J by 8 bases, and 12 bases separated the two germline ends. The CDR3 region is CASSRDAGGELFF. Here the CDR3 DNA reads TGTGCCAGCAGCCGGGACGCCGGAGGGGAGCTGTTTTTT.

The chain uses TRBV5-1 and TRBJ1-1; D uncertain. Germline CDR1 reads SGHRS; CDR2 reads YFSETQ. This CDR3 spans 13 amino acids. V was pared by 4 bases and J by 2 bases, with 9 bases between. Written as DNA, the CDR3 is TGCGCCAGCAGCCGTGGAACCAACACTGAAGCTTTCTTT. The encoded protein is CASSRGTNTEAFF.

This clone showed up just once. This rearrangement joins TRBV5-4 to TRBJ2-2, with D perhaps matching TRBD2 (5 bases). This CDR3 has 15 residues. Per the germline V gene, CDR1 is SGHNT and CDR2 is YYREEE (reference sequence). Trimming shortened V by 5 bases and J by 2 bases, and 13 bases separated the two germline ends. DNA for the CDR3: TGTGCCAGCAGTTCGGACTCAATTAACACCGGGGAGCTGTTTTTT. This codes for CASSSDSINTGELFF.

The chain uses TRBV4-1 and TRBJ2-3, with TRBD2 as a possible D gene (6 bases). The CDR3 contains 14 residues. The V gene lost 1 base and the J gene lost 3 bases, with 8 bases spanning the gap. Germline CDR1 is MGHRA and CDR2 is YSYEKL. This chain's CDR3 is CASSQVLATDTQYF. CDR3 nucleotide sequence: TGCGCCAGCAGCCAAGTTCTAGCGACAGATACGCAGTATTTT.

This clone showed up just a few times. The DNA for the CDR3 is TGCGCCAGCAGCCACAAACAGGGAGGGGGCAATCAGCCCCAGCATTTT. Its translation: CASSHKQGGGNQPQHF. J is TRBJ1-5 and V is TRBV4-1; D perhaps matches TRBD1 (6 bases). Looked up from germline, CDR1 is MGHRA and CDR2 is YSYEKL. Trimming took 3 bases from V and 2 from J, leaving 14 bases between them. This CDR3 region has 16 residues.

V is TRBV30 and J is TRBJ1-2; D unresolved. Germline-derived CDR1 and CDR2 are GTSNPN and SVGIG (reference sequence). This CDR3 has 12 residues. The V gene lost 4 bases and the J gene lost 4 bases, with 10 bases spanning the gap. CDR3 amino acids: CAWTGLGYGYTF. CDR3 bases: TGTGCCTGGACAGGACTTGGCTATGGCTACACCTTC.

The chain recombines TRBV10-3 with TRBJ2-7; D may match TRBD1 or TRBD2 (6 bases each). The ends were cut back, 8 bases at V and 3 bases at J, with 14 bases in the middle. CDR1 and CDR2 (germline): ENHRY, SYGVKD. This CDR3 spans 13 amino acids. In nucleotides, the CDR3 is TGTGCCATCGGGCGGGGACAATTCTACGAGCAGTACTTC. It yields the protein CAIGRGQFYEQYF.

This clone has a handful of counts. The chain carries TRBV7-2 and TRBJ2-1, with unresolved D. The length of the CDR3 is 15 residues. CDR1 is SGHTA and CDR2 is FQGNSA in the germline V gene. V was trimmed by 5 bases and J by 0 bases, leaving 11 bases between them. This CDR3 is CASSPGPASYNEQFF. CDR3 sequence (DNA): TGTGCCAGCAGCCCCGGCCCGGCCTCCTACAATGAGCAGTTCTTC.

In DNA, the CDR3 is TGTGCCAGCAGTGTCGGAGGGGATGGCATTCAGTACTTC. This sequence encodes CASSVGGDGIQYF. The V and J genes are TRBV2 and TRBJ2-4; D may be TRBD2 (6 bases). Trimming left V 4 bases short and J 9 bases short, with 13 bases between. This CDR3 is 13 amino acids long. Germline assignment: CDR1 SNHLY and CDR2 FYNNEI.

The chain is built from TRBV29-1 and TRBJ1-1, with 7 bases lining up with TRBD1. Trimming took 6 bases from V and 4 from J; bases not matched to a gene: 8. The CDR3 is made up of 13 amino acids. CDR1 and CDR2 (germline): SQVTM, ANQGSEA. In DNA form, the CDR3 reads TGCAGCGTGGGAGGACAGGCGGCCACTGAAGCTTTCTTT. Translation: CSVGGQAATEAFF. The whole variable domain, filled in from reference TRBV29-1 and TRBJ1-1, reads SAVISQKPSRDICQRGTSLTIQCQVDSQVTMMFWYRQQPGQSLTLIATANQGSEATYESGFVIDKFPISRPNLTFSTLTVSNMSPEDSSIYLCSVGGQAATEAFFGQGTRLTVV.

J is TRBJ1-6 and V is TRBV9; 7 nucleotides match TRBD1. Trimming cost V 5 bases and J 5 bases; bases outside gene matches: 7. The CDR3 runs 15 residues. In germline, CDR1 is SGDLS, CDR2 YYNGEE. The CDR3 sequence: CASRRDRAHNSPLHF. The CDR3, as DNA: TGTGCCAGCAGAAGAGACAGGGCCCATAATTCACCCCTCCACTTT.

The chain has TRBV10-3 and TRBJ1-1; no firm D call. This CDR3 has 12 amino acids. With 6 bases removed from V and 5 bases from J, the gap between germline ends came to 10 bases. Germline CDR1 ENHRY, CDR2 SYGVKD. Here the CDR3 reads CAISQSGTEAFF. The CDR3 nucleotides are TGTGCCATCAGCCAATCCGGGACTGAAGCTTTCTTT.

In DNA form, the CDR3 reads TGCAGCGTTGTTAAGAGTAGCGGTCAGCCCCAGCATTTT. It codes for CSVVKSSGQPQHF. This chain connects TRBV29-1 to TRBJ1-5; D unclear. The CDR3 is 13 amino acids. Per the germline V gene, CDR1 is SQVTM and CDR2 is ANQGSEA. V lost 4 bases, J lost 6 bases, and 13 bases lay in between.

The rearrangement links TRBV29-1 to TRBJ2-3; D gene uncertain. This CDR3 is built from 10 residues. Germline loops: CDR1 SQVTM, CDR2 ANQGSEA. V was trimmed by 4 bases and J by 7 bases, leaving 6 bases between them. The CDR3 DNA is TGCAGCGTTGCCGTCAATACGCAGTATTTT. It translates to CSVAVNTQYF.

The CDR3 reads CASKRDPSPLHF. CDR3 coding DNA: TGTGCCAGCAAGAGGGACCCTTCACCCCTCCACTTT. This chain uses TRBV6-1 with TRBJ1-6; perhaps TRBD1 as D (5 bases). V was pared by 7 bases and J by 9 bases, with 10 bases between. CDR1 is MNHNS and CDR2 is SASEGT in the germline V gene. The CDR3 covers 12 residues.

The rearrangement joins TRBV5-1 to TRBJ2-1; 7 bases match TRBD2. Germline CDR1 SGHRS, CDR2 YFSETQ. After removal of 0 bases from V and 0 bases from J, the junction contained 3 bases not matched to a gene. CDR3 length: 16 residues. CDR3 sequence (DNA): TGCGCCAGCAGCTTGGAAGCGGGGTCCTCCTACAATGAGCAGTTCTTC. It translates to CASSLEAGSSYNEQFF.

A few counts support this clone. This chain uses TRBV2 with TRBJ1-6; 7 bases fit TRBD1. The CDR3 contains 15 residues. Germline trimming cut 7 bases from V and 8 bases from J; bases unmatched to any gene: 11. Per the germline V gene, CDR1 is SNHLY and CDR2 is FYNNEI. CDR3 sequence: CASIGPGTADSPLHF. CDR3 DNA sequence: TGTGCCAGCATAGGTCCGGGGACAGCCGATTCACCCCTCCACTTT.

This chain links TRBV29-1 with TRBJ2-5; 10 nucleotides align to TRBD2. The trim removed 6 bases at V and 5 bases at J, leaving 9 bases unmatched. There are 14 residues in the CDR3. Per germline, CDR1 SQVTM and CDR2 ANQGSEA. CDR3 DNA: TGCAGCGTAACAAATAGACTAGCGGGTGAGACCCAGTACTTC. Amino acids: CSVTNRLAGETQYF.

The gene calls are TRBV10-2 and TRBJ1-5, with 7 bases aligning to TRBD1. CDR1 and CDR2 from the germline V gene are WSHSY and SAAADI. V lost 7 bases, J lost 7 bases, and 10 bases stayed unmatched. This CDR3 has 14 residues. The CDR3 DNA reads TGCGCCAGCACTGACAGGGTGGGTGGGCAGCCCCAGCATTTT. Its translation is CASTDRVGGQPQHF.

This clone was found a few times. The chain is built from TRBV14 and TRBJ1-6; D is perhaps TRBD1 (6 bases). CDR1 and CDR2 (germline): SGHDN, FVKESK. Trimming stripped 4 bases from V and 7 bases from J, with 17 bases between. The CDR3 extends over 16 amino acids. The CDR3 coding sequence is TGTGCCAGCAGCCTGCTGCAGGGGAACGTCAATTCACCCCTCCACTTT. Amino acid sequence: CASSLLQGNVNSPLHF.

A few counts support this clone. The chain joins TRBV29-1 to TRBJ2-5; 14 nucleotides match TRBD2. Matching the DNA end better, TRBJ2-7 makes the J call doubtful. CDR1 is SQVTM and CDR2 is ANQGSEA in the germline V gene. The CDR3 length is 13 residues. CDR3 in amino acids: CSVGTSGGYEQYF. In DNA form, the CDR3 reads TGCAGCGTCGGGACTAGCGGGGGATACGAGCAGTACTTC.

The J gene is TRBJ1-4, the V gene TRBV30; the D gene is possibly TRBD1 (5 bases). This CDR3 has 16 residues. Trimming pared 0 bases from V and 0 bases from J, leaving 11 bases between. The V gene's germline CDR1 is GTSNPN and CDR2 SVGIG (reference sequence). The CDR3 here is CAWSVGAAATNEKLFF. The CDR3 DNA reads as TGTGCCTGGAGTGTCGGGGCCGCTGCAACTAATGAAAAACTGTTTTTT.